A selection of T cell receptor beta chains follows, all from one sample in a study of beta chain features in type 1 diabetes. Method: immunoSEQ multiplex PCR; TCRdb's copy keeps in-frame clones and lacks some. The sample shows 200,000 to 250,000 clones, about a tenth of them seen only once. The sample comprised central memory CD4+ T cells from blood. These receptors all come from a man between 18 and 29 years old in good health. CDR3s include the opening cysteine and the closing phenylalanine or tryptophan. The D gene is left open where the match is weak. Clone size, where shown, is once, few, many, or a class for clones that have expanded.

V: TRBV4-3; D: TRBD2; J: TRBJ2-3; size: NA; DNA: TGCGCCAGCAGCCAGTACCGGACTAGCGGGAGCACAGATACGCAGTATTTT; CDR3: CASSQYRTSGSTDTQYF
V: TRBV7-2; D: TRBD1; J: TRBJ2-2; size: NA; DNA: TGTGCCAGCAGCCTTCGACAGGGGAACACCGGGGAGCTGTTTTTT; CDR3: CASSLRQGNTGELFF
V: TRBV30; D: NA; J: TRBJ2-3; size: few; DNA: TGTGCCTGGAGCCCTAGCACAGATACGCAGTATTTT; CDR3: CAWSPSTDTQYF
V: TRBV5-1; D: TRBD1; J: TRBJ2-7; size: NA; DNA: TGCGCCAGCAGCTTGGCCGGGACAGGGGGCTACGAGCAGTACTTC; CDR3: CASSLAGTGGYEQYF
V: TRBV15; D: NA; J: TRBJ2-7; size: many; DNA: TGTGCCACCAGCAGAGAAACTACCCCCATGCAGTACTTC; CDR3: CATSRETTPMQYF
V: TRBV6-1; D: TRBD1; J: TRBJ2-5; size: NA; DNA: TGTGCCAGCCAGAGGGACAGGGGAGAGACCCAGTACTTC; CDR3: CASQRDRGETQYF
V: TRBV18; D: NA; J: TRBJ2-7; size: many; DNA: TGTGCCAGCTCTAGAGACAAGGTCCACGAGCAGTACTTC; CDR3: CASSRDKVHEQYF
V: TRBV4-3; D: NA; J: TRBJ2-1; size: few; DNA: TGCGCCAGCAGCCAAGAGAGGGCTAGCTTGAGGAATGAGCAGTTCTTC; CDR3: CASSQERASLRNEQFF
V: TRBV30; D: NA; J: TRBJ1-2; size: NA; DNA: TGTGCCTGGAGTGTACAGGGTCTCTATGGCTACACCTTC; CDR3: CAWSVQGLYGYTF
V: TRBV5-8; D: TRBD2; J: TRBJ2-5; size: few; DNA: TGTGCCAGCAGCCCGGGACTAGCTCATGAGACCCAGTACTTC; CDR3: CASSPGLAHETQYF
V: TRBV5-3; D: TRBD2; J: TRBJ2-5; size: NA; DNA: TGTGCCAGAAGCCGAAGCCGAACTAGCGGGAGTAGAAAGACCCAGTACTTC; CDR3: CARSRSRTSGSRKTQYF
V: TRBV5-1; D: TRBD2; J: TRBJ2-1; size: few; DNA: TGCGCCAGCAGCAGCTCAGGTAGCGGGAGGGCCGATGAGCAGTTCTTC; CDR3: CASSSSGSGRADEQFF
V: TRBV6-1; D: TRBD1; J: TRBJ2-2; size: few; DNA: TGTGCCAGCAGTAAGGACAGGGCGAACACCGGGGAGCTGTTTTTT; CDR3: CASSKDRANTGELFF
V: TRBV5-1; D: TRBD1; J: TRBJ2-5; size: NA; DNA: TGCGCCAGCAGCACCGGGACAGGCCGCGAGACCCAGTACTTC; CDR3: CASSTGTGRETQYF
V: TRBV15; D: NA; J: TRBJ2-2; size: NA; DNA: TGTGCCACCAGCTCTGGGGCAGGGGTCACCGGGGAGCTGTTTTTT; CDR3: CATSSGAGVTGELFF
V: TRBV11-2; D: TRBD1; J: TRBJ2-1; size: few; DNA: TGTGCCAGCAGCTCAAGGACAGGGGAAAACTACAATGAGCAGTTCTTC; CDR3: CASSSRTGENYNEQFF
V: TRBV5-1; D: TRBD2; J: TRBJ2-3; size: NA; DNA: TGCGCCAGCAGCTTGAATGGCGGGAGGGGAGATACGCAGTATTTT; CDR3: CASSLNGGRGDTQYF
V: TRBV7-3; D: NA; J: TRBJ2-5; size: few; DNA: TGTGCCAGCAGTGCGGGGGCGGCAGAGACCCAGTACTTC; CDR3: CASSAGAAETQYF
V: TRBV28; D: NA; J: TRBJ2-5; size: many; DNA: TGTGCCAGCAGTGTCGGACTCACCACCCTCCAAGAGACCCAGTACTTC; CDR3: CASSVGLTTLQETQYF
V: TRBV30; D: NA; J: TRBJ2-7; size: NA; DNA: TGTGCCTGGAGTGTTTTGCGGACTAAGCAGTACTTC; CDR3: CAWSVLRTKQYF
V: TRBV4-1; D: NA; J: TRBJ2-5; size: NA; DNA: TGCGCCAGCAGCCTTGGGACGCAAGTAGCAGAGACCCAGTACTTC; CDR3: CASSLGTQVAETQYF
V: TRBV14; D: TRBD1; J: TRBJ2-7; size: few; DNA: TGTGCCAGCAGCTTTGGACAGGGTCCGGTTTCCTACGAGCAGTACTTC; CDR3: CASSFGQGPVSYEQYF
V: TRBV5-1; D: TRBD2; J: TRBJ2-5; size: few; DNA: TGCGCCAGCAGCTCTACCGGCAGCGGGAGCAGGGAGACCCAGTACTTC; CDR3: CASSSTGSGSRETQYF
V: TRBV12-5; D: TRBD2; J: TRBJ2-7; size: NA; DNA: TGTGCTAGTGGCGATCCCGGGGGACTAGGTTTCTACGAGCAGTACTTC; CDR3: CASGDPGGLGFYEQYF
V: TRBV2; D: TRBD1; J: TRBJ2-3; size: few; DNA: TGTGCCAGCAGTCCATGGACAGGGGGCGGGTCAGATACGCAGTATTTT; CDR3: CASSPWTGGGSDTQYF
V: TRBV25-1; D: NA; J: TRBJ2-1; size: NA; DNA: TGTGCCAGCAACCGGTTAGGGAGTGAGCAGTTCTTC; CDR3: CASNRLGSEQFF
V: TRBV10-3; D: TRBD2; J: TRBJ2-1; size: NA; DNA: TGTGCCTTCAAGGAAGCGGGAGATGGCAATGAGCAGTTCTTC; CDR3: CAFKEAGDGNEQFF
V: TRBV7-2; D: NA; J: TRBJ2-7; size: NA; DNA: TGTGCCAGCAGCCCGGAGGTACGGTGGCAGTACTTC; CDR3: CASSPEVRWQYF
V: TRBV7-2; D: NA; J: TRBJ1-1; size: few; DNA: TGTGCCAGCAGCTTAGCGCGTGAAGGGCGCACTGAAGCTTTCTTT; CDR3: CASSLAREGRTEAFF
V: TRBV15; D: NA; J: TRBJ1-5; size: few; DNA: TGTGCCACCGAGCCGTCCAGGGCTAATCAGCCCCAGCATTTT; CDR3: CATEPSRANQPQHF
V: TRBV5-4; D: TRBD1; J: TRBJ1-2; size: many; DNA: TGTGCCAGCAGCTGGACAGGGGCTAACTATGGCTACACCTTC; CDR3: CASSWTGANYGYTF
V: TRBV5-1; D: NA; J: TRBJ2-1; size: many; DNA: TGCGCCAGCAGCTTCTTAGATCCAGAATACAATGAGCAGTTCTTC; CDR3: CASSFLDPEYNEQFF